This TCR beta chain originates from a study of T cell changes during pregnancy in multiple sclerosis. Sequencing was performed with immunoSEQ multiplex PCR; in TCRdb, only in-frame clones are kept and a portion is missing. The sample has 20,000 to 25,000 clones; roughly 93% are singletons. This CDR3 spans 14 amino acids. Trimming cost V 3 bases and J 8 bases; bases outside gene matches: 8. Germline V gene lookup returns CDR1 SQVTM and CDR2 ANQGSEA. This sequence originates from a female donor with multiple sclerosis, enrolled in a pregnancy study. Sample: CD8+ T cells from peripheral blood mononuclear cells, taken in the third trimester of pregnancy. J is TRBJ2-1 and V is TRBV29-1, with TRBD2 matching over 9 bases. The DNA of the CDR3 is TGCAGCGTTGACGGCGGGAGGGCCAAATATGAGCAGTTCTTC. This translates into CSVDGGRAKYEQFF.